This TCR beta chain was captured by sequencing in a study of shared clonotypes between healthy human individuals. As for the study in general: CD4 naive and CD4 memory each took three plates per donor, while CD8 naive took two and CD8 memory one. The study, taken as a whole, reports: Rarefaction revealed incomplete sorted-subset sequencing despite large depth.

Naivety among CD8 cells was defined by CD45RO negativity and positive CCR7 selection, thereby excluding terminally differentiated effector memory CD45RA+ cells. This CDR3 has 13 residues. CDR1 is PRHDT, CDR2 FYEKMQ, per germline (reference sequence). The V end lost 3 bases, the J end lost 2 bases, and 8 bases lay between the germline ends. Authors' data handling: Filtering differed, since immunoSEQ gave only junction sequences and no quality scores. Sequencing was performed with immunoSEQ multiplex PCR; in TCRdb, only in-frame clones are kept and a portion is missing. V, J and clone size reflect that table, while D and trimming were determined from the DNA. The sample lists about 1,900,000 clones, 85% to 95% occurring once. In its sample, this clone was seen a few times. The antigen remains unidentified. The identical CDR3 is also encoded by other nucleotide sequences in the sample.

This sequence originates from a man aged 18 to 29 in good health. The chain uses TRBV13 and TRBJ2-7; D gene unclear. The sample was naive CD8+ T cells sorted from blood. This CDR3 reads CASSFGSAYEQYF. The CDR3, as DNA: TGTGCCAGCAGCTTCGGCAGCGCCTACGAGCAGTACTTC.